This T cell receptor beta chain emerged from a study of spatial heterogeneity in lung cancer. Study-wide findings and caveats: Ubiquitous expanded tumor TCRs showed up in blood more at resection than follow-up.

Every TCR cDNA molecule carried a tag that served as a unique molecular identifier. TCRdb used MiXCR to reprocess the 5' RACE reads, holding one entry per CDR3 protein. The data hold some 39,000 distinct CDR3 sequences, with around 7.1% observed a single time. As for time point: sample taken at primary tumor resection. The study sequenced unsorted whole RNA from tumor, nontumor lung or frozen PBMC. Untreated early-stage non-small cell lung cancer patients, some 70 in total, were the donors. This clonotype was counted only a few times. Its target is unknown. A much larger clone sits a single nucleotide away, making a read error possible. CDR3 length equals 15 residues. Germline CDR1 is LGHNA and CDR2 is YSLEER.

The chain has TRBV4-3 and TRBJ2-1, with TRBD2 identical over 8 bases. The sample consisted of PBMCs, taken at surgery. This TCR came from a female donor with early-stage non-small cell lung cancer. CDR3 region: CASSPAGDSYNEQLF. The CDR3 nucleotides are TGCGCCAGCAGCCCAGCGGGGGACTCCTACAATGAGCAGCTCTTC.